This TCR beta chain is drawn from a study of tumor-infiltrating lymphocytes in primary liver carcinoma. Overall study context: Yields of productive TCRbeta reads ranged from roughly 3.5 to 8 million per sample and were similar across tissue types.

The study co-extracted DNA and RNA from around 20-30 mg of unsorted bulk tissue. The input was around 0.5 ug total RNA; TCR beta cDNA was made from it with a constant-region primer. Three nested multiplex PCR rounds, a slightly modified ARM-PCR, produced the libraries for TCR beta. Forward primers for TRBV1-TRBV30 and a C-beta reverse primer served the first two PCR rounds, at roughly 10 cycles each. TCRdb re-called the multiplex PCR reads through MiXCR, storing one row per CDR3 protein. The sample holds tens of thousands of distinct CDR3 sequences, approximately 80% seen once. Germline V gene sequence: CDR1 SGHNT, CDR2 YENEEA. CDR3 length equals 15 residues. General observations from the study: Significantly larger top-250-clone fractions were found in tumors than in blood (p = 0.039). Overlap between tumor regions exceeded overlap of tumor with adjacent tissue or blood. Roughly 7-25% of top clones, and no more, occurred in all five tumor regions.

Remarks on this clonotype: Its matching antigen is unknown. One end of the junction varies from germline; a read error may be responsible.

The TCR originated in a woman aged 25 to 39 with primary liver carcinoma and hepatitis B virus infection. The chain has TRBV11-3 and TRBJ2-1, with 11 bases identical to TRBD2. Input material: liver tumor tissue from sampling region 2. Sample subset: tumor region T2, inferior pole. The CDR3 DNA reads as TGTGCCAGCAGCCGATTAGCGGGGGGGGGCTGTGAGCTGTCCTTC. This sequence encodes CASSRLAGGGCELSF.